This T cell receptor (beta chain) was sequenced during a study of human T cells and chemical hapten exposure. Study as a whole: Upper-back patches of 0.01% DPC were read at 6 days.

The library labeled individual cDNA molecules by adding unique molecular identifiers to them. TCRdb ran MiXCR on the RACE reads and lists one entry per CDR3 protein. The repertoire holds around 74,000 distinct CDR3 sequences, with approximately 35% as singletons. Study-wide results and limits: Expanded TCRs grouped into significantly more large CDR3 similarity clusters than controls produced.

Regarding time point: patch test 1, 2 weeks after DPC sensitization. As for treatment: therapeutic diphenylcyclopropenone sensitization with weekly scalp DPC. Comment on this clonotype: What it binds is unknown.

Looked up from germline, CDR1 is LGHDT and CDR2 is YNNKEL (reference sequence). The ends lost 2 bases at V and 0 bases at J; junction bases unmatched: 13. The CDR3 length is 21 residues. The receptor was derived from a man aged 40-49 years with alopecia areata. Some clones in this sample may be carry-over from other donors' samples. The rearrangement uses TRBV3-1 and TRBJ2-1, with 13 positions matching TRBD2. This material consisted of whole blood, taken in connection with sensitization to the hapten diphenylcyclopropenone (DPC). The CDR3 DNA reads TGTGCCAGCAGCCAAATCCCCGGACTAGCGGGAGTTAGTAGCTCCTACAATGAGCAGTTCTTC. It yields the protein CASSQIPGLAGVSSSYNEQFF.